This T cell receptor (beta chain) was retrieved from a study of CD8 T cells in ankylosing spondylitis. TCRdb passed the 5' RACE reads through MiXCR, listing each CDR3 protein once. The sample includes about 250,000 distinct CDR3 sequences, more than 25% seen only once; the top ten take roughly 4.2%. This clonotype has only a few counts. Its specificity is unknown. V was clipped by 6 bases and J by 2 bases, with 9 bases between them. This CDR3 region has 13 residues. Study-wide results and limits: Researchers reportedly found disease-linked clones significantly enriched in matched ankylosing spondylitis synovial fluid.

The V and J genes are TRBV12-3 or TRBV12-4 and TRBJ2-3; D unclear. The source is a male donor with ankylosing spondylitis or in good health (not recorded which). Sequencing was performed on blood, either unsorted or a sorted T cell fraction (not recorded which). As DNA, the CDR3 is TGTGCCAGCAGCACCCCTAACACAGATACGCAGTATTTT. This sequence encodes CASSTPNTDTQYF.